A single sample is the source of the 20 T cell receptor beta chains below, sequenced in a study of T cells in Graves' hyperthyroidism and ophthalmopathy. Amplification of TCR beta CDR3 regions used RNA as the template. The HTBI primer set was used in a first-round RT-PCR of the TCR CDR3. Each CDR3 protein gets one entry after TCRdb re-called the multiplex PCR reads with MiXCR. Of around 800,000 distinct CDR3 sequences detected, 35% to 40% appear once; the ten largest clones hold 8% to 9%. Sequences were obtained from blood. These receptors were taken from a man between 18 and 29 years old with Graves' hyperthyroidism.

In its sample, this clonotype was seen a few times. The gene calls are TRBV6-5 and TRBJ1-1; the D is unclear. CDR3 length: 11 amino acids. Germline V gene sequence: CDR1 MNHEY, CDR2 SVGAGI. V lost 2 bases, J lost 10 bases, and 8 bases lay in between. The CDR3 region is CASSYLGRAFF. The CDR3 DNA is TGTGCCAGCAGTTACCTAGGGCGAGCTTTCTTT.

This clonotype has more than one count but fewer than ten. The V call is TRBV12-3 or TRBV12-4, the J call TRBJ1-1, with TRBD1 as a possible D gene (5 bases). This CDR3 is 14 amino acids long. V was pared by 3 bases and J by 1 base, with 9 bases between. The CDR3 bases are TGTGCCAGCAGTTTTGGGGCGGCGAACACTGAAGCTTTCTTT. Translation: CASSFGAANTEAFF.

The chain links TRBV20-1 to TRBJ1-5, with TRBD1 matching 11 bases. The CDR3 consists of 16 residues. V was clipped by 6 bases and J by 0 bases; unmatched bases: 7. From germline, CDR1 is DFQATT and CDR2 SNEGSKA (reference sequence). CDR3: CSALGQGASSNQPQHF. As DNA, the CDR3 is TGCAGTGCCCTCGGACAGGGGGCAAGTAGCAATCAGCCCCAGCATTTT.

The chain uses TRBV29-1 and TRBJ1-2, with TRBD1 matching over 7 bases. The germline CDR1 and CDR2 sequences are SQVTM and ANQGSEA. Trimming took 6 bases from V and 8 from J; bases not matched to a gene: 12. There are 13 residues in the CDR3. CDR3 sequence (DNA): TGCAGCGTAGGACGACAGGGAAAGAGAGGCTACACCTTC. Translating gives CSVGRQGKRGYTF. Using reference TRBV29-1 and TRBJ1-2 for the parts outside the CDR3, the full variable domain is SAVISQKPSRDICQRGTSLTIQCQVDSQVTMMFWYRQQPGQSLTLIATANQGSEATYESGFVIDKFPISRPNLTFSTLTVSNMSPEDSSIYLCSVGRQGKRGYTFGSGTRLTVV.

The table lists this clonotype with a few counts. The chain links TRBV4-2 to TRBJ1-4, with D possibly TRBD1 on 6 matching bases. The CDR3 runs to 16 residues. Trimming shortened V by 5 bases and J by 10 bases, and 23 bases separated the two germline ends. Germline V gives CDR1 LGHNA, CDR2 YNFKEQ. The CDR3 DNA sequence: TGTGCCAGCAGCGAGTCCGAGGAAGGGGGATGGTCAAAACTGTTTTTT. Protein: CASSESEEGGWSKLFF.

In its sample, this clonotype was seen many times. The chain uses TRBV7-2 and TRBJ2-7, with 8 positions matching TRBD1. After removal of 6 bases from V and 2 bases from J, the junction contained 9 bases not matched to a gene. The CDR3 runs to 15 residues. The germline CDR1 and CDR2 sequences are SGHTA and FQGNSA. This CDR3 reads CASSLDRGSPYEQYF. The CDR3 DNA is TGTGCCAGCAGTCTTGACAGGGGATCGCCCTACGAGCAGTACTTC.

V and J are TRBV4-1 and TRBJ2-7; possible D gene TRBD2, 5 bases. The V gene lost 0 bases and the J gene lost 2 bases, with 11 bases spanning the gap. The CDR3 extends over 15 amino acids. The germline V gene encodes CDR1 MGHRA and CDR2 YSYEKL. This CDR3 is CASSQDPGVAYEQYF. CDR3 sequence (DNA): TGCGCCAGCAGCCAAGATCCCGGGGTCGCCTACGAGCAGTACTTC.

This clonotype was counted many times. The chain combines TRBV29-1 with TRBJ1-1; no definite D call. This CDR3 comprises 13 residues. The germline V and J ends were trimmed by 4 bases and 1 base, with 10 bases remaining between them. CDR1 SQVTM and CDR2 ANQGSEA come from the germline V gene. The CDR3 DNA sequence: TGCAGCGTTGGGGGATTACAGAACACTGAAGCTTTCTTT. This encodes CSVGGLQNTEAFF.

The genes are TRBV20-1 and TRBJ1-1, with 9 bases lining up with TRBD1. J gave up 4 bases and V 4 bases, and 7 bases lay outside the gene matches. The germline V gene has CDR1 DFQATT and CDR2 SNEGSKA (reference sequence). The CDR3 contains 14 residues. The CDR3 loop reads CSATRTGEFTEAFF. The CDR3 coding sequence is TGCAGTGCTACTAGGACAGGGGAATTCACTGAAGCTTTCTTT.

J is TRBJ2-3 and V is TRBV7-8; unclear D gene. The germline V gene has CDR1 SGHVS and CDR2 FQNEAQ. The V and J ends lost 1 base and 3 bases respectively, with 2 bases between them. This CDR3 contains 12 residues. The CDR3 DNA is TGTGCCAGCAGCTTAGAGACAGATACGCAGTATTTT. Translating gives CASSLETDTQYF.

This clonotype was seen many times. This chain uses TRBV5-8 with TRBJ2-5; 7 bases align to TRBD1. The CDR3 runs to 15 residues. Germline CDR1 SGHTS, CDR2 YDEGEE. The J segment lost 6 bases and the V segment lost 0 bases, leaving 8 bases of the junction unmatched. DNA of the CDR3: TGTGCCAGCAGCTTGGCGGACAGGACGTGGCAGACCCAGTACTTC. Protein sequence: CASSLADRTWQTQYF.

The sample holds many counts of this clonotype. The chain recombines TRBV9 with TRBJ1-1, with a possible D match to TRBD1 (5 bases). Germline CDR1 is SGDLS and CDR2 is YYNGEE. V was trimmed by 4 bases and J by 4 bases, leaving 11 bases between them. CDR3 length: 13 residues. This chain's CDR3 is CASSFDRVTEAFF. CDR3 nucleotide sequence: TGTGCCAGCAGCTTTGACAGAGTCACTGAAGCTTTCTTT.

In this sample, this clonotype turned up many times. The chain is built from TRBV2 and TRBJ1-5; 9 bases fit TRBD1. The V gene end was trimmed by 6 bases and the J gene end by 3 bases; junction bases not matched to a gene: 6. CDR1 and CDR2 (germline): SNHLY, FYNNEI. There are 15 residues in the CDR3. CDR3 nucleotide sequence: TGTGCCAGCAGCCCTGGGACAGGGATCAATCAGCCCCAGCATTTT. Translating it yields CASSPGTGINQPQHF. Using reference TRBV2 and TRBJ1-5 for the parts outside the CDR3, the full variable domain is EPEVTQTPSHQVTQMGQEVILRCVPISNHLYFYWYRQILGQKVEFLVSFYNNEISEKSEIFDDQFSVERPDGSNFTLKIRSTKLEDSAMYFCASSPGTGINQPQHFGDGTRLSIL.

This clonotype was found many times. The rearrangement links TRBV7-9 to TRBJ2-2; D may be TRBD1 or TRBD2 (5 bases each). Trimming removed 3 bases at V and 1 base at J, with 12 bases between. The length of the CDR3 is 16 residues. CDR1 is SEHNR and CDR2 is FQNEAQ in the germline V gene (reference sequence). CDR3 region: CASSLFEGWNTGELFF. Here the CDR3 DNA reads TGTGCCAGCAGCTTGTTTGAGGGGTGGAACACCGGGGAGCTGTTTTTT.

V and J are TRBV15 and TRBJ2-7; D is uncertain. CDR1 is LNHNV, CDR2 YYDKDF, per germline (reference sequence). This CDR3 comprises 12 residues. The ends were cut back, 3 bases at V and 7 bases at J, with 10 bases in the middle. The CDR3 DNA is TGTGCCACCAGCAGGGCCAACAGAGAGCAGTACTTC. Its translation: CATSRANREQYF.

V is TRBV6-1 and J is TRBJ1-1; D possibly corresponds to TRBD1 (6 bases). The CDR3 has 14 residues. Germline CDR1 is MNHNS and CDR2 is SASEGT. Trimming pared 0 bases from V and 4 bases from J, leaving 9 bases between. The CDR3 region has the DNA TGTGCCAGCAGTGAAGCCACAGGGTGCACTGAAGCTTTCTTT. This gives the protein CASSEATGCTEAFF.

This clonotype was seen more than once but under ten times. The CDR3 DNA reads TGTGCCAGCAGACGGCCAACCCAAGAGACCCAGTACTTC. Translation: CASRRPTQETQYF. The genes are TRBV6-1 and TRBJ2-5, with D hard to call. The V end lost 6 bases, the J end lost 1 base, and 9 bases lay between the germline ends. Germline assignment: CDR1 MNHNS and CDR2 SASEGT. The CDR3 runs to 13 residues.

This clonotype was found a few times. The chain joins TRBV5-6 to TRBJ2-7; D gene unclear. Per germline, CDR1 SGHDT and CDR2 YYEEEE. The ends were cut back, 2 bases at V and 0 bases at J, with 9 bases in the middle. The CDR3 spans 14 residues. The CDR3 loop reads CASSLRWASYEQYF. The CDR3 nucleotides are TGTGCCAGCAGCTTAAGGTGGGCCTCCTACGAGCAGTACTTC.

This clonotype was seen at least ten times. The V gene is TRBV2, the J gene TRBJ2-7; D gene unclear. Germline V gene data show CDR1 as SNHLY and CDR2 as FYNNEI. V was cut by 3 bases and J by 4 bases, with 7 bases left in between. This CDR3 is built from 12 residues. This chain's CDR3 is CASSEWVYEQYF. In nucleotides, the CDR3 is TGTGCCAGCAGTGAGTGGGTTTACGAGCAGTACTTC. Full variable domain (outside the CDR3, taken from reference TRBV2 and TRBJ2-7): EPEVTQTPSHQVTQMGQEVILRCVPISNHLYFYWYRQILGQKVEFLVSFYNNEISEKSEIFDDQFSVERPDGSNFTLKIRSTKLEDSAMYFCASSEWVYEQYFGPGTRLTVT.

CDR3 in amino acids: CASSSGAIQPQHF. CDR3 sequence (DNA): TGTGCCAGCAGTTCCGGGGCGATTCAGCCCCAGCATTTT. This rearrangement joins TRBV6-5 to TRBJ1-5; D is perhaps TRBD1 (5 bases). Germline loops: CDR1 MNHEY, CDR2 SVGAGI. Trimming stripped 4 bases from V and 6 bases from J, with 10 bases between. This CDR3 comprises 13 residues.